This T cell receptor (beta chain) was identified during a study of T cell responses to AZD1222 COVID-19 vaccine. Study-level points and caveats: Donors, mostly white British, included more females; clonal diversity was possibly underestimated. Compared with day 0, the breadth and depth of the Spike-specific TCR repertoire rose significantly after two doses of AZD1222. CD4 TCRs associated with vaccination spanned spike, dominating at 160-218 and 743-854. Nearly half of unique spike-specific TCRs reportedly avoided B.1.351 and B.1.1.7 mutated regions.

This CDR3 spans 13 amino acids. V was clipped by 1 base and J by 10 bases, with 11 bases between them. Germline CDR1 is LGHDT and CDR2 is YNNKEL (reference sequence). The table came from immunoSEQ multiplex PCR; TCRdb's copy has only in-frame clones and leaves some out. The sample has 95,000 to 150,000 clones; more than 75% are singletons. To note about this clone: Its cognate antigen is unknown.

The TCR comes from an adult in good health. The sequencing used peripheral blood, collected on day 0 of AZD1222 vaccination. V usage is TRBV3-1 (or the pseudogene TRBV3-2) and J usage is TRBJ2-1; D tentatively reads TRBD1 or TRBD2 (5 bases each). In DNA form, the CDR3 reads TGTGCCAGCAGCCAAGCCGGGACCTACGAGCAGTTCTTC. This translates into CASSQAGTYEQFF.